This record looks at one TCR beta chain sequence and its context. The target antigen is unknown. Produced via immunoSEQ multiplex PCR; TCRdb's table is partial and in-frame only. The sample includes some 120,000 clones, about 90% seen only once; the top ten take 1.6%. V lost 8 bases to trimming and J lost 5 bases, with 13 bases between them. The germline V gene encodes CDR1 MNHEY and CDR2 SVGAGI. The CDR3 length is 13 residues. This sample is drawn from a study of T cell responses to AZD1222 COVID-19 vaccine. Study findings and constraints: Baseline seropositivity occurred in only a handful of AZD1222 recipients.

The chain links TRBV6-5 to TRBJ1-5; D is possibly TRBD1 (6 bases). This clonotype was sampled from an adult who received the AZD1222 COVID-19 vaccine. Here the sequenced sample was peripheral blood, taken 28 days after the second AZD1222 dose. The CDR3 loop reads CASRRDTYQPQHF. CDR3 DNA: TGTGCCAGCCGAAGGGACACCTATCAGCCCCAGCATTTT.